The entry that follows covers one TCR beta chain sequence. The antigen is not known. Profiling that covered TCR beta VDJ and CDR3 relied on genomic DNA as its template. TCRdb itself ran the reads through MiXCR, one entry per CDR3 protein. The table records around 170,000 distinct CDR3 sequences, about 60% of them present only once. The sample is drawn from a study of CD8+CD57+ T cells in acquired aplastic anemia. Overall study context: DNA recovered from sorted CD4+ and CD8+ cells had a mean of approximately 3.2 ug.

The germline CDR1 and CDR2 sequences are SGHDT and YYEEEE. The CDR3 has 14 amino acids. The V gene end was trimmed by 4 bases and the J gene end by 3 bases; junction bases not matched to a gene: 6. Overall study findings and caveats: The study found no significant CD8+ Simpson's diversity difference between patients and controls. Patients shared 25 to 35 CD8+ CDR3 sequences with controls.

Material for sequencing was sorted CD4+, CD8+, or CD8+CD57+ T cells (not recorded which) from PBMCs. The chain couples TRBV5-6 to TRBJ2-7, with 8 positions matching TRBD2. This clonotype was obtained from a human donor in good health. CDR3: CASSTRLAGYEQYF. The DNA for the CDR3 is TGTGCCAGCAGCACCCGTCTAGCGGGCTACGAGCAGTACTTC. Complete variable domain (other parts from reference TRBV5-6 and TRBJ2-7): DAGVTQSPTHLIKTRGQQVTLRCSPKSGHDTVSWYQQALGQGPQFIFQYYEEEERQRGNFPDRFSGHQFPNYSSELNVNALLLGDSALYLCASSTRLAGYEQYFGPGTRLTVT.